These T cell receptor beta chains were read from a single sample in a study of T cell responses to AZD1222 COVID-19 vaccine. Profiled with immunoSEQ multiplex PCR; TCRdb holds only in-frame clones, not every one. The repertoire holds approximately 120,000 clones, with more than 85% as singletons. Source: peripheral blood, taken on day 0 of AZD1222 vaccination. These receptors all stem from an adult in good health. CDR3s include the opening cysteine and the closing phenylalanine or tryptophan. D genes are given only for firm matches. Clone size is given for some rows only: seen once, a few or many times, or a class if the clone is expanded.

>TRBJ1-5|NA|NA|TRBV2
CASSPDIGNQPQHF
TGTGCCAGCAGTCCCGATATAGGCAATCAGCCCCAGCATTTT
>TRBJ1-1|NA|NA|TRBV10-2
CASSDRRRNTEAFF
TGCGCCAGCAGTGATCGACGGAGAAACACTGAAGCTTTCTTT
>TRBJ1-3|NA|NA|TRBV5-4
CASSRFFGNTIYF
TGTGCCAGCAGCCGCTTCTTTGGAAACACCATATATTTT
>TRBJ1-2|TRBD1|NA|TRBV19
CASKTGGSYGYTF
TGTGCCAGTAAGACAGGGGGCAGCTATGGCTACACCTTC
>TRBJ1-5|NA|NA|TRBV6-1
CASSDWGQARQPQHF
TGTGCCAGCAGTGATTGGGGTCAGGCCCGACAGCCCCAGCATTTT
>TRBJ1-6|NA|NA|TRBV6-5
CASSRDGRYGSPLHF
TGTGCCAGCAGCCGGGACGGACGATATGGTTCACCCCTCCACTTT
>TRBJ2-1|NA|NA|TRBV19
CASTISAAIDYEQFF
TGTGCCAGTACCATCTCTGCGGCCATCGACTATGAGCAGTTCTTC
>TRBJ1-3|NA|NA|TRBV6-5
CASRQGNTIYF
TGTGCCAGCAGGCAAGGAAACACCATATATTTT
>TRBJ2-7|NA|NA|TRBV3-1/TRBV3-2
CASSQGVVGGEQYF
TGTGCCAGCAGCCAGGGGGTGGTGGGAGGCGAGCAGTACTTC
>TRBJ2-2|TRBD1|once|TRBV5-4
CASSLTGTGRTGELFF
TGTGCCAGCAGCTTAACCGGGACAGGGAGAACCGGGGAGCTGTTTTTT
>TRBJ2-1|NA|NA|TRBV11-1
CASSTTGGRYNEQFF
TGTGCCAGCAGCACTACGGGGGGCCGTTACAATGAGCAGTTCTTC
>TRBJ2-1|NA|NA|TRBV7-9
CASSLQDAYNEQFF
TGTGCCAGCAGCTTGCAGGACGCCTACAATGAGCAGTTCTTC
>TRBJ2-3|NA|NA|TRBV20-1
CSAPLGDTQYF
TGCAGTGCGCCCTTAGGAGATACGCAGTATTTT
>TRBJ2-7|NA|NA|TRBV28
CASGTPNYEQYF
TGTGCCAGCGGGACTCCAAACTACGAGCAGTACTTC
>TRBJ2-2|NA|once|TRBV3-1/TRBV3-2
CASSQGTGELFF
TGTGCCAGCAGCCAGGGAACCGGGGAGCTGTTTTTT
>TRBJ1-2|NA|NA|TRBV5-1
CAARSTPSGYTF
TGCGCCGCCAGGTCCACACCCTCGGGCTACACCTTC
>TRBJ2-6|NA|NA|TRBV7-8
CASSPGTSGANVLTF
TGTGCCAGCAGCCCGGGGACCTCTGGGGCCAACGTCCTGACTTTC
>TRBJ1-5|NA|NA|TRBV6-4
CASSGLGRPNQPQHF
TGTGCCAGCAGTGGCCTGGGCAGGCCCAATCAGCCCCAGCATTTT
>TRBJ2-2|NA|NA|TRBV6-5
CASLPAGKGELFF
TGTGCCAGTCTCCCGGCGGGGAAAGGGGAGCTGTTTTTT
>TRBJ1-3|TRBD1|NA|TRBV6-5
CASSMGQTLNTIYF
TGTGCCAGCAGTATGGGACAGACCTTAAACACCATATATTTT
>TRBJ2-1|TRBD1|NA|TRBV9
CASSRTRQGGEQFF
TGTGCCAGCAGCCGCACCAGACAGGGCGGTGAGCAGTTCTTC
>TRBJ1-2|TRBD1|NA|TRBV5-4
CASSMDRAYGYTF
TGTGCCAGCAGTATGGACAGGGCCTATGGCTACACCTTC
>TRBJ1-4|NA|NA|TRBV4-1
CASSRQINRSEKLFF
TGCGCCAGCAGCCGACAGATCAACCGGAGTGAAAAACTGTTTTTT
>TRBJ1-2|NA|few|TRBV12-3/TRBV12-4
CASSDSNYGYTF
TGTGCCAGCAGTGACAGCAACTATGGCTACACCTTC
>TRBJ1-1|NA|NA|TRBV6-5
CASEDSPPTEAFF
TGTGCCAGCGAGGACAGCCCTCCGACTGAAGCTTTCTTT
>TRBJ2-5|NA|NA|TRBV3-1/TRBV3-2
CASSQGLAGAGETQYF
TGTGCCAGCAGCCAAGGTTTGGCGGGGGCCGGGGAGACCCAGTACTTC
>TRBJ2-1|TRBD2|NA|TRBV3-1/TRBV3-2
CASSQGRGGRNEQFF
TGTGCCAGCAGCCAGGGTAGGGGAGGGAGAAATGAGCAGTTCTTC
>TRBJ2-3|TRBD2|NA|TRBV28
CASSLRRSSGGPTSTDTQYF
TGTGCCAGCAGTTTACGCAGGTCTAGCGGGGGACCCACTAGCACAGATACGCAGTATTTT
>TRBJ1-3|TRBD1|NA|TRBV5-1
CASSTGGAGNTIYF
TGCGCCAGCTCTACAGGGGGCGCAGGAAACACCATATATTTT
>TRBJ2-6|NA|NA|TRBV18
CASSPGETGANVLTF
TGTGCCAGCTCACCTGGTGAGACTGGGGCCAACGTCCTGACTTTC
>TRBJ2-7|NA|NA|TRBV13
CASSPRGALTYEQYF
TGTGCCAGCAGCCCTCGGGGGGCCCTAACCTACGAGCAGTACTTC
>TRBJ2-1|NA|NA|TRBV7-2
CASSRSYNEQFF
TGTGCCAGCAGCCGCTCCTACAATGAGCAGTTCTTC
>TRBJ1-5|TRBD1|NA|TRBV7-9
CASSSSGTANQPQHF
TGTGCCAGCAGCTCCTCCGGGACAGCCAATCAGCCCCAGCATTTT
>TRBJ2-5|TRBD2|NA|TRBV9
CASSPSGAEETQYF
TGTGCCAGCAGCCCTAGCGGGGCCGAAGAGACCCAGTACTTC
>TRBJ1-2|NA|NA|TRBV19
CASSIGGQSNYGYTF
TGTGCCAGTAGTATAGGCGGGCAGTCTAACTATGGCTACACCTTC
>TRBJ1-5|TRBD1|NA|TRBV6-5
CASSPDRDNQPQHF
TGTGCCAGCAGCCCGGACAGGGACAATCAGCCCCAGCATTTT
>TRBJ2-1|TRBD2|NA|TRBV5-4
CASSQTSGGYNEQFF
TGTGCCAGCAGCCAGACTAGCGGGGGCTACAATGAGCAGTTCTTC
>TRBJ2-7|NA|NA|TRBV10-3
CAISGDRSSYEQYF
TGTGCCATCAGTGGAGACAGGAGCTCCTACGAGCAGTACTTC
>TRBJ1-5|NA|NA|TRBV7-2
CASSTQGNQPQHF
TGTGCCAGCAGCACACAGGGTAATCAGCCCCAGCATTTT
>TRBJ1-4|TRBD1|NA|TRBV18
CASSPPGTGHEKLFF
TGTGCCAGCTCACCACCCGGGACAGGGCATGAAAAACTGTTTTTT
>TRBJ1-6|NA|NA|TRBV6-5
CASKGLTYNSPLHF
TGTGCCAGCAAGGGGCTCACCTATAATTCACCCCTCCACTTT
>TRBJ2-7|NA|NA|TRBV5-1
CASSLAGVTYEQYF
TGCGCCAGCAGCTTGGCCGGGGTGACCTACGAGCAGTACTTC
>TRBJ1-1|TRBD1|once|TRBV9
CASSVAGTAMNTEAFF
TGTGCCAGCAGCGTAGCCGGGACAGCGATGAACACTGAAGCTTTCTTT
>TRBJ1-2|TRBD1|NA|TRBV6-5
CASSQNGQAGYTF
TGTGCCAGCAGCCAAAACGGACAGGCTGGCTACACCTTC
>TRBJ1-6|NA|NA|TRBV6-1
CASSEQNEQANSPLHF
TGTGCCAGCAGTGAGCAAAATGAACAGGCTAATTCACCCCTCCACTTT
>TRBJ1-1|NA|once|TRBV25-1
CASSESGRGLGAFF
TGTGCCAGCAGTGAATCAGGGAGGGGCCTGGGGGCTTTCTTT
>TRBJ2-1|TRBD2|NA|TRBV28
CASSRGSGSYNEQFF
TGTGCCAGCAGTCGTGGAAGCGGGAGTTACAATGAGCAGTTCTTC
>TRBJ1-4|NA|once|TRBV18
CASSPRGGEKLFF
TGTGCCAGCTCACCACGTGGAGGAGAAAAACTGTTTTTT
>TRBJ1-6|NA|NA|TRBV6-6
CASSYGGTQNSPLHF
TGTGCCAGCAGTTACGGGGGGACACAGAATTCACCCCTCCACTTT
>TRBJ1-5|NA|NA|TRBV11-2
CASSLMGGGNQPQHF
TGTGCCAGCAGCTTAATGGGGGGGGGAAATCAGCCCCAGCATTTT
>TRBJ1-2|NA|NA|TRBV29-1
CSVEGSRNYGYTF
TGCAGCGTTGAGGGCAGCCGGAACTATGGCTACACCTTC